This passage covers 5 T cell receptor beta chains from one sample sequenced in a study of T cells in Graves' hyperthyroidism and ophthalmopathy. Amplified TCR beta CDR3 regions came from RNA transcripts. The study used the HTBI primer set for a first-round RT-PCR of the TCR CDR3. Each CDR3 protein gets one entry after TCRdb re-called the multiplex PCR reads with MiXCR. The sample includes roughly 840,000 distinct CDR3 sequences, roughly 40% of them seen just once. Material for sequencing was blood. The receptor source for this set is a man between 18 and 29 years old with Graves' hyperthyroidism.

The chain uses TRBV20-1 and TRBJ1-5; TRBD1 matches 8 bases. This CDR3 contains 16 residues. Losses at the gene ends were 3 bases for V and 4 bases for J; bases not matched to a gene: 11. Germline V CDR1 and CDR2: DFQATT, SNEGSKA (reference sequence). The DNA of the CDR3 is TGCAGTGCTAGCCGAGTTCGGGGGACAGGTAATCAGCCCCAGCATTTT. Amino acids: CSASRVRGTGNQPQHF.

The genes are TRBV30 and TRBJ1-1; D not certain. CDR3 length: 13 amino acids. V was pared by 0 bases and J by 4 bases, with 9 bases between. CDR1 GTSNPN and CDR2 SVGIG come from the germline V gene (reference sequence). Written as DNA, the CDR3 is TGTGCCTGGAGTGTAGTGGAGCTCACTGAAGCTTTCTTT. This codes for CAWSVVELTEAFF.

Worth noting for this clonotype: A much larger clone is a single base away; this may be a read error. This chain's CDR3 is CARSVATDYEQYF. CDR3 coding DNA: TGTGCCCGCAGCGTTGCGACCGATTACGAGCAGTACTTC. The chain is built from TRBV9 and TRBJ2-7; no definite D call. The CDR3 loop spans 13 amino acids. Looked up from germline, CDR1 is SGDLS and CDR2 is YYNGEE. The variable domain in full, with the rest retrieved from reference TRBV9 and TRBJ2-7, is DSGVTQTPKHLITATGQRVTLRCSPRSGDLSVYWYQQSLDQGLQFLIQYYNGEERAKGNILERFSAQQFPDLHSELNLSSLELGDSALYFCARSVATDYEQYFGPGTRLTVT.

This clonotype was seen a few times. CDR3 DNA sequence: TGTGCCAGCAGCCCTGACAGGGGGCAGTCCGGGGAGCTGTTTTTT. Encoded protein: CASSPDRGQSGELFF. The J gene is TRBJ2-2, the V gene TRBV7-9, with 10 bases matching TRBD1. The CDR3 sequence is 15 residues long. Losses at the gene ends were 5 bases for V and 6 bases for J; bases not matched to a gene: 6. The V gene's germline CDR1 is SEHNR and CDR2 FQNEAQ (reference sequence). The full variable domain, with the rest looked up from reference TRBV7-9 and TRBJ2-2, is DTGVSQNPRHKITKRGQNVTFRCDPISEHNRLYWYRQTLGQGPEFLTYFQNEAQLEKSRLLSDRFSAERPKGSFSTLEIQRTEQGDSAMYLCASSPDRGQSGELFFGEGSRLTVL.

The rearrangement joins TRBV7-2 to TRBJ1-1; the D is unclear. The CDR3 length is 14 residues. Trimming took 5 bases from V and 2 from J, leaving 12 bases between them. Germline assignment: CDR1 SGHTA and CDR2 FQGNSA. CDR3 nucleotides: TGTGCCAGCAGCCAATTGGCGGGAAACACTGAAGCTTTCTTT. Translating gives CASSQLAGNTEAFF.